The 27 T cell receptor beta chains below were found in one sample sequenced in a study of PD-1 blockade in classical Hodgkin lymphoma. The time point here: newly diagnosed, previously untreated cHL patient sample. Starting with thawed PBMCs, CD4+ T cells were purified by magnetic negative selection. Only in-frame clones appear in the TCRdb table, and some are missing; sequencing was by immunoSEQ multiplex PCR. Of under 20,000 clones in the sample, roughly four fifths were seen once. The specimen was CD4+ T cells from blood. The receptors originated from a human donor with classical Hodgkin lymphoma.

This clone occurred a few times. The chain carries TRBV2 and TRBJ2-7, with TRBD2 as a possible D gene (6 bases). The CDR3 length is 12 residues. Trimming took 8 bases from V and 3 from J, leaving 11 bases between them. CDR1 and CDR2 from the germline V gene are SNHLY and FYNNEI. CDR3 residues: CASGGVGYEQYF. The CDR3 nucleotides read TGTGCCAGCGGCGGGGTTGGCTACGAGCAGTACTTC.

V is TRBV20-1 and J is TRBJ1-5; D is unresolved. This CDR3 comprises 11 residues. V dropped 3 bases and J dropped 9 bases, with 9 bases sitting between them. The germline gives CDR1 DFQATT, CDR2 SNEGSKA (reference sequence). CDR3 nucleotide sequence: TGCAGTGCTAGTTACGAGGGGCCCCAGCATTTT. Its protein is CSASYEGPQHF.

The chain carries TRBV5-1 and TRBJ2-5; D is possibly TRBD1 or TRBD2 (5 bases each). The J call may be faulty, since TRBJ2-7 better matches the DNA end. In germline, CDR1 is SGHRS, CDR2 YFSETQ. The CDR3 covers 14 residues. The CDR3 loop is CASSFAGSSYEQYF. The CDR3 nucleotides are TGCGCCAGCAGCTTTGCAGGGAGCTCCTACGAGCAGTACTTC.

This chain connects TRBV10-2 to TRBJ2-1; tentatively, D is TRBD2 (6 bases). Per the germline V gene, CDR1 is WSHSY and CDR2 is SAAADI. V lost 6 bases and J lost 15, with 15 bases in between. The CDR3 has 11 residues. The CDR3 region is CASSSGPGGFF. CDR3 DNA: TGCGCCAGCAGCTCGGGCCCCGGGGGGTTCTTC.

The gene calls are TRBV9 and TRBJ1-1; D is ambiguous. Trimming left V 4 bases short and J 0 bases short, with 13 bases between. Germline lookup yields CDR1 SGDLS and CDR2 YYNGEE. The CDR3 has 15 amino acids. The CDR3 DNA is TGTGCCAGCAGCCCAGAAGGCTTTGTGAACACTGAAGCTTTCTTT. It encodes CASSPEGFVNTEAFF.

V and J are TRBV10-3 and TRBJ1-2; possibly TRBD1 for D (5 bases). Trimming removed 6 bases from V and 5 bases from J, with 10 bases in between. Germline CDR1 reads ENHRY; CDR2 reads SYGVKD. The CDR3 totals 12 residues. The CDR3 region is CAIRGTGYGYTF. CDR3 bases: TGTGCCATCAGGGGGACGGGGTATGGCTACACCTTC.

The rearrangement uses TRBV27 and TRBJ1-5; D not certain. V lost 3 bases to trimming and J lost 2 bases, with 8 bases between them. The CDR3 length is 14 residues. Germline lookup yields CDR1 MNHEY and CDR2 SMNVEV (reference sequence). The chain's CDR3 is CASSFRQGNQPQHF. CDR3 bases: TGTGCCAGCAGTTTTAGGCAGGGCAATCAGCCCCAGCATTTT.

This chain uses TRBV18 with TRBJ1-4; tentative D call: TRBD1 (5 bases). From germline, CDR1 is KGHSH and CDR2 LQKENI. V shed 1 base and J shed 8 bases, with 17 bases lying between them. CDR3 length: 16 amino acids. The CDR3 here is CASSPRGGQGKEKLFF. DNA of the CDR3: TGTGCCAGCTCACCACGCGGCGGGCAGGGAAAGGAAAAACTGTTTTTT.

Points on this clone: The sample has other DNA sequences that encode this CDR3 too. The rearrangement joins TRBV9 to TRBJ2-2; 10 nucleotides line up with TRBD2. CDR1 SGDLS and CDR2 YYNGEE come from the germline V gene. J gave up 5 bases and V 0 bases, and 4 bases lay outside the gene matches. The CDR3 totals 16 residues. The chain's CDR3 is CASSVALAGETGELFF. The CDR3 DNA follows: TGTGCCAGCAGCGTAGCCCTAGCGGGAGAAACCGGGGAGCTGTTTTTT.

Here the CDR3 reads CSASMVGEQYF. The CDR3 nucleotides are TGCAGTGCTAGTATGGTAGGGGAGCAGTACTTC. The rearrangement uses TRBV20-1 and TRBJ2-7; D is uncertain. Trimming cost V 3 bases and J 7 bases, with 10 bases left between them. This CDR3 spans 11 amino acids. Germline V gene sequence: CDR1 DFQATT, CDR2 SNEGSKA (reference sequence).

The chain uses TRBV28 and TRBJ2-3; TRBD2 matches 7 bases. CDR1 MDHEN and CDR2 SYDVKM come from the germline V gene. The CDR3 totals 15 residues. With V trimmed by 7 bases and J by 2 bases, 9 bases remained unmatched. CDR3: CASIPSGTTTDTQYF. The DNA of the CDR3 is TGTGCCAGCATCCCTAGCGGAACAACCACAGATACGCAGTATTTT.

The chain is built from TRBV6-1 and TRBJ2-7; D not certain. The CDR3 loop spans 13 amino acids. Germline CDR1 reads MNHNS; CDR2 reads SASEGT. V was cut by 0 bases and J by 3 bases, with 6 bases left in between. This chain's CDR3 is CASSEARVYEQYF. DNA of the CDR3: TGTGCCAGCAGTGAAGCAAGGGTCTACGAGCAGTACTTC.

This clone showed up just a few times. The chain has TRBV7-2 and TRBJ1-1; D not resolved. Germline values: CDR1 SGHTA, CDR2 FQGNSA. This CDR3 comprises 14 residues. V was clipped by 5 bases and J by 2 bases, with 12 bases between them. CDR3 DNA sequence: TGTGCCAGCAGCGGGGAGACACACAACACTGAAGCTTTCTTT. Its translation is CASSGETHNTEAFF.

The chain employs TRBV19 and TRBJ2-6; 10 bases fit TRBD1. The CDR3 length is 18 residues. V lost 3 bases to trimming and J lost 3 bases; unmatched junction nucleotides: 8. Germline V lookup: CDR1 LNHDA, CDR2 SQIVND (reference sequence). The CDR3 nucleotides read TGTGCCAGTAGTATTAGGGACAGGGGTGTTCGTGGGGCCAACGTCCTGACTTTC. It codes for CASSIRDRGVRGANVLTF.

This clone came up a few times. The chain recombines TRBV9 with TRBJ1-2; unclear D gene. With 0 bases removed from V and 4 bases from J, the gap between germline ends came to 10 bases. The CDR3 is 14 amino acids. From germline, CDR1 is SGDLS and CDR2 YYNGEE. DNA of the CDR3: TGTGCCAGCAGCGTAGGGGTGGAACCCTATGGCTACACCTTC. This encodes CASSVGVEPYGYTF.

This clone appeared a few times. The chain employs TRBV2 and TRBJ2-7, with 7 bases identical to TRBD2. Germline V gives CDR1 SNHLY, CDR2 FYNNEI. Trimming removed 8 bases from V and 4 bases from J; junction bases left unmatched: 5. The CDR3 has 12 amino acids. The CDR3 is CASGGEGYEQYF. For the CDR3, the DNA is TGTGCCAGCGGTGGGGAGGGGTACGAGCAGTACTTC.

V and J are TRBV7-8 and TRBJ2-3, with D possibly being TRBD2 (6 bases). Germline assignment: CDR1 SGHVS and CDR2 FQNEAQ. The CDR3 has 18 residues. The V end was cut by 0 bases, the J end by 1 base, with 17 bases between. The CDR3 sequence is CASSLAAGWEEGTDTQYF. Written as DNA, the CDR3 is TGTGCCAGCAGCTTAGCGGCGGGGTGGGAGGAGGGCACAGATACGCAGTATTTT.

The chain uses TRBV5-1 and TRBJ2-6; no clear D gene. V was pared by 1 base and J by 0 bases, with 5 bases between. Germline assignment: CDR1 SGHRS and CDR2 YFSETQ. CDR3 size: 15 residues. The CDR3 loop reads CASSLQTSGANVLTF. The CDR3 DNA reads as TGCGCCAGCAGCTTGCAGACCTCTGGGGCCAACGTCCTGACTTTC. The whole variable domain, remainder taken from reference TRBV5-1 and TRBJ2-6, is KAGVTQTPRYLIKTRGQQVTLSCSPISGHRSVSWYQQTPGQGLQFLFEYFSETQRNKGNFPGRFSGRQFSNSRSEMNVSTLELGDSALYLCASSLQTSGANVLTFGAGSRLTVL.

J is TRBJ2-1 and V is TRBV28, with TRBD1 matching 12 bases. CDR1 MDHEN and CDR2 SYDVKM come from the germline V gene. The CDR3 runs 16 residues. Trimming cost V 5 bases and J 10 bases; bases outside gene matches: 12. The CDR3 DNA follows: TGTGCCAGCAGTGAACCCGGGACAGGGGGCTTGCGGGAGCAGTTCTTC. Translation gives CASSEPGTGGLREQFF.

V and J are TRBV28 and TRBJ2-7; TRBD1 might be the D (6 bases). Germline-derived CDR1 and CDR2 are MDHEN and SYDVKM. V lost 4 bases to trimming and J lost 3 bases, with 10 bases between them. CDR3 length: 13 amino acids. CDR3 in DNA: TGTGCCAGCAGTTCAGGACAGAGCTACGAGCAGTACTTC. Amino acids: CASSSGQSYEQYF.

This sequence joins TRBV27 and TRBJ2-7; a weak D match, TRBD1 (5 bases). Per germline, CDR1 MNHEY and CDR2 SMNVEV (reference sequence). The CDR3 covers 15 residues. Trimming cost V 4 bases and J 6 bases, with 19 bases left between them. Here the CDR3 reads CASSYQGSQMLEQYF. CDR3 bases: TGTGCCAGCAGTTATCAGGGTTCCCAAATGCTCGAGCAGTACTTC.

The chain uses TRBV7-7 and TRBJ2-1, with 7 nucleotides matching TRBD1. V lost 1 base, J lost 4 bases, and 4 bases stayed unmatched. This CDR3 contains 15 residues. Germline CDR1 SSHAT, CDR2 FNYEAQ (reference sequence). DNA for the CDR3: TGTGCCAGCAGCTTAGGGACAGGACCTTACAATGAGCAGTTCTTC. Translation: CASSLGTGPYNEQFF.

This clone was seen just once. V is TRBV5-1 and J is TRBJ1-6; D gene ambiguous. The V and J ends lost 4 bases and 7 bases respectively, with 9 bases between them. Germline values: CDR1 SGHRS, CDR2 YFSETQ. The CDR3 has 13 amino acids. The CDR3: CASSPSSNSPLHF. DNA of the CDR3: TGCGCCAGCAGCCCTTCGTCCAATTCACCCCTCCACTTT.

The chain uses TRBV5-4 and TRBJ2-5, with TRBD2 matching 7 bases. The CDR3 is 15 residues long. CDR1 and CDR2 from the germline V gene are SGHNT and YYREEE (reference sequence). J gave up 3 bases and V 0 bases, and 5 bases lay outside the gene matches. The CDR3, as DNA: TGTGCCAGCAGCTTGGGTACGGGAGGTAAAGAGACCCAGTACTTC. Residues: CASSLGTGGKETQYF.

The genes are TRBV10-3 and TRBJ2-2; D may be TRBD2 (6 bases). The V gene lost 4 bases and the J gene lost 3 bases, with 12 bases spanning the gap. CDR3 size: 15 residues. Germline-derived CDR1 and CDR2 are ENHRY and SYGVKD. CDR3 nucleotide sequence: TGTGCCATCAGTGTTGAGGGAGGTCACACCGGGGAGCTGTTTTTT. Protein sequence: CAISVEGGHTGELFF.

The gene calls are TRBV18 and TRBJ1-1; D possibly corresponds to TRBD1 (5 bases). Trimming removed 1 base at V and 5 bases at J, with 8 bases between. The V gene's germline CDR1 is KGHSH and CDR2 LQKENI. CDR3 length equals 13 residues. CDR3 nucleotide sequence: TGTGCCAGCTCACCACTGGGACGGACTGAAGCTTTCTTT. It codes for CASSPLGRTEAFF.

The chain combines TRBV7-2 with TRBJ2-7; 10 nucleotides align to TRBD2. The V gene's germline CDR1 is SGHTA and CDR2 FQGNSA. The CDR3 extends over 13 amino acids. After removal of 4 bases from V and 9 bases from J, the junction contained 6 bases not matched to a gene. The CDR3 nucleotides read TGTGCCAGCAGCTCGAGCGGGAGGGCCGCGCAGTACTTC. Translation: CASSSSGRAAQYF.